This TCR beta chain comes out of a study of cytomegalovirus exposure and HLA in healthy donors (dated by TCRdb to the late 2010s). Study-wide context: An earlier analysis of 550 to 700 of the donors reported approximately 300 Gb of sequence data and some 120 million unique TCR beta sequences from 150 million to 200 million T cells. An early release that covered approximately 600 HLA-typed donors contained about 300 gigabases of sequencing data and some 87 million unique TCR sequences. Among the approximately 400 genotyped donors, approximately 77% belonged to the genetic ancestry cluster associated with self-reported Caucasian donors. The aim of the study was to test whether cataloging public T cell receptors could identify signatures of past pathogen exposure. The study profiled the T cell repertoires of 500 to 800 subjects by immunosequencing and related them to cytomegalovirus serostatus. Besides the first cohort of some 670 subjects, a separate validation cohort made up of around 120 different subjects was used. The study combined high-throughput TCR immunosequencing, statistical association of individual TCRs with disease status, and machine learning to predict cytomegalovirus infection status. A later analysis re-examined previously published TCR beta repertoires from more than 550 donors and added high-resolution HLA genotyping to investigate patterns of TCR occurrence. Rather than using new phenotypic data, the later analysis identified candidate immune exposures from TCR beta sequences and from how often those sequences occurred across donors. In an earlier analysis of several hundred of the donors, high-throughput TCR beta sequencing was used to judge whether each TCR beta V gene segment behaved as functional or pseudogenic. Donor age, sex, ethnicity and CMV serostatus were compiled alongside the repertoire data. In a later genetic analysis, genome-wide SNP genotypes for about three fifths of the roughly 670 donors were used, and that subset was treated as a discovery cohort. All discovery cohort repertoires had been generated using a single sequencing platform. Class I and class II HLA loci were covered by the typing at four-digit resolution. The number of typed donors differed by locus: roughly 620-640 for A, B, C, DRB1 and DQB1; approximately 540 for DQA1; some 610 for DPA1; and roughly 490 for DPB1. Roughly five DR-DQ haplotypes were handled as single units for association and clustering because linkage in the cohort was strong. On average, around 230,000 unique TCR beta nucleotide sequences were sequenced per donor among a few hundred genotyped donors of the cohort, with around 19% of those sequences being non-productive.

This clone is labeled medium-sized (0.01 to 0.1%). Its antigen is currently not known. Base-call qualities are not available, and no considerably larger clone is one nucleotide away. From the cysteine up to the phenylalanine, the CDR3 has a length of 15 residues. Only the CDR3 portion is preserved as DNA: 45 bases, with reading frame beginning at the first base. Via the germline V gene, CDR1 is MNHNS and CDR2 SASEGT. Trimming accounts for 1 base at V and 0 bases at J, while the number of junction bases matched to no gene is 0. Overall study outcomes, separate from this receptor: According to a later analysis, most CMV-associated TCR beta chains appeared to be HLA-restricted, and the HLA associations seemed to be driven largely by CMV exposure. Compared with the approximately 700-donor mean, donors in an Asian-associated ancestry cluster had fewer N-insertions in productive TCRs, according to a later genetic analysis. Across donors, most TCR sequences were observed very rarely, whereas some public TCRs were present in many individuals. A cluster of highly shared sequence variants was judged likely to represent a technical artifact of the sequencing pipeline. A later analysis associated about 17,000 TCR beta sequences with specific HLA alleles at a false discovery rate of 0.05. An earlier analysis of approximately 540 of the donors showed that most TCR beta V segments appeared in productive rearrangements either about 90% or about 30% of the time, which broadly matched IMGT annotations. Correlated functional status among segregating V segments might reflect linkage disequilibrium, but an unknown experimental factor could not be ruled out. The 87-base-pair reads could not distinguish some IMGT-functional V segments, including TRBV6-2 and TRBV6-3, so those segments were excluded. The authors suggested that the approach could potentially be extended to other disease states and immunological phenotypes. Because HLA typing was unavailable for some donors at each locus, only the typed subset was used in association tests. Compared with equally common non-associated chains, HLA-associated TCR beta chains in a later analysis were more clonally expanded and had lower generation probabilities. Several of the top co-occurrence clusters appeared to be linked to parvovirus B19, influenza, CMV and Epstein-Barr virus, according to a later analysis. In a later analysis, the rate of TCR association differed among HLA loci, with DRB1 alleles having the most associated TCRs and HLA-C alleles having the fewest. Over 15 rarely observed V segments, including chromosome 9 orphons, were excluded from the earlier analysis of 550 to 700 of the donors because counts were too low. A later genetic analysis associated a missense DCLRE1C variant with V-gene and J-gene trimming of TCR beta chains, and an independent cohort replicated the association. For the cohort, immune exposure information was limited to CMV serostatus. In this cohort, only TCR beta chains were sequenced, and detectable features were limited by the absence of alpha or paired-chain data. A further reported finding was that TCR beta sequences accurately predicted the HLA-A and HLA-B alleles for most subjects in the first cohort. The study listed over 150 TCR beta chains as associated with cytomegalovirus. When HLA alleles, especially DR and DQ, strongly co-occurred, attributing TCR associations to individual alleles was difficult. Presence/absence analyses assumed roughly uniform sequencing depth across donors, an assumption that may not hold. Cytomegalovirus status was reported to be diagnosed by the classifier with high specificity and sensitivity in both the original and validation cohorts. Three of the identified cytomegalovirus-associated TCR beta chains were confirmed in vitro to be specific for cytomegalovirus antigens.

Library creation used the immunoSEQ multiplex PCR assay. The multiplex PCR relied on a mix of 60 forward primers for TCR Vbeta segments and 13 reverse primers for TCR Jbeta segments. The CDR3 region of rearranged TCR beta genes was amplified from genomic DNA with a multiplex PCR assay. The Illumina HiSeq System was used to sequence the amplified TCR beta libraries as 87-base-pair reads. The study's processing was this. A later analysis tallied 70 million to 100 million unique TCR beta chains across the 550 to 850 repertoires, and roughly 11 million of those chains were shared by two or more donors. Raw reads were error-corrected and collapsed into unique sequences with a nearest-neighbor algorithm that merged closely related sequences to remove PCR and sequencing errors. CDR3 sequences were aligned to IMGT reference sequences to assign V, D and J gene segments. For a sequence to be retained, a match of at least six nucleotides to both a V gene segment and a J gene segment was required. Rearrangements were classified as productive when the CDR3 lacked stop codons and remained in frame with V and J, and all other rearrangements were classified as non-productive. Following IMGT convention, CDR3 was defined as the stretch from the second conserved V-encoded cysteine up to the conserved J-encoded phenylalanine. The earlier analysis of about 610 of the donors excluded any sequence lacking an unambiguous match to a single V gene segment. In an earlier analysis of 500 to 750 of the donors, V segments were called functional above 56.7% productive rearrangements and were called segregating when the between-donor standard deviation exceeded 5%. A statistical classification framework was developed to diagnose cytomegalovirus status using the catalog of TCR beta chain sequences. In a later analysis, TCR nucleotide sequences were compared against IMGT/GENE-DB human TR gene sequences so that V and J genes could be assigned. The TCRdist pipeline was used in a later analysis to assign CDR3 sequences and most-parsimonious VDJ recombination scenarios. In a later analysis, each TCR beta chain was defined by its CDR3 amino acid sequence together with its V-gene family, and reads without a unique V-gene family were excluded. As a way to deal with suspected cross-contamination and a sequencing artifact, a later analysis dropped 592 nucleotide sequences that were highly shared and had low generation probability. A later analysis calculated a clonal expansion index for each public chain from normalized within-repertoire ranks of inferred template counts. A later analysis computed generation probabilities with a VDJ recombination model fitted to out-of-frame rearrangements, and checked the results against IGoR. In a later analysis, hypergeometric tests were used to score TCR-TCR, TCR-HLA and TCR-CMV co-occurrence, with a repertoire-size bias correction applied to TCR pairs. To estimate false discovery rates, a later analysis permuted the HLA or CMV assignments 20 times. In a later analysis, co-occurring TCRs were grouped using DBSCAN, and TCRdist sequence similarity was added for clustering within HLA-allele-positive subsets. Repertoires with fewer than 30,000 or more than 120,000 public chains were left out of co-occurrence clustering, as were about 5 repertoires with anomalous nucleotide sharing. TCRdb holds this immuneACCESS table with in-frame rearrangements only. Some clones are missing; in checked studies, unresolved V genes explain under half, and the rest has no known cause. The DNA was the basis for D and trimming; V, J and clone size are from that table. The table for this sample lists roughly 63,000 clones; over 60% of them were counted only once. The ten top clones hold around a quarter of the sample.

In total, more than 500 healthy bone marrow donors made up the cohort. At the time of sampling, every cohort member was nominally healthy, though immune exposures that went unrecorded were likely present. The donor tested CMV seropositive and was one of the 289 seropositive cohort members. Every donor gave a peripheral blood sample, and the peripheral blood mononuclear cells from that sample were used for TCR beta sequencing. The Qiagen DNeasy Blood Extraction Kit was used to extract genomic DNA from the blood cell samples. The clonotype comes from a man aged 45-60 years in good health and CMV-seropositive. Sequencing used PBMCs. Recombination linked TRBV6-1 to TRBJ2-7; 10 bases in the junction line up with TRBD2. The encoded CDR3 is CASSEGLAGSYEQYF. The bases are TGTGCCAGCAGTGAAGGACTAGCGGGCTCCTACGAGCAGTACTTC.